Each of the 15 T cell receptor beta chains below was sequenced from the same sample in a study of T cells in narcolepsy. The assay was immunoSEQ multiplex PCR, and TCRdb's table has in-frame clones only and misses some. The sample consists of some 29,000 clones, 80% to 90% of them appearing once. The sequenced material came from memory (CD45RA-) CD4+ T cells from blood. The receptors were sampled from a human donor in good health.

The V and J genes are TRBV5-6 and TRBJ1-5; D is unresolved. Trimming removed 5 bases from V and 3 bases from J, with 6 bases in between. The CDR3 consists of 12 residues. Per germline, CDR1 SGHDT and CDR2 YYEEEE. CDR3 sequence (DNA): TGTGCCAGCAGTTCAGCCAATCAGCCCCAGCATTTT. As protein: CASSSANQPQHF.

The chain couples TRBV30 to TRBJ1-2, with a weak D call TRBD1 (5 bases). CDR1 is GTSNPN, CDR2 SVGIG, per germline (reference sequence). The V end was cut by 0 bases, the J end by 8 bases, with 10 bases between. CDR3 length: 12 residues. CDR3 sequence: CAWSVPEGGYTF. The CDR3 DNA reads TGTGCCTGGAGTGTGCCTGAGGGGGGCTACACCTTC.

The gene calls are TRBV15 and TRBJ2-6, with D hard to call. CDR1 and CDR2 from the germline V gene are LNHNV and YYDKDF (reference sequence). The CDR3 sequence is 14 residues long. V was shortened by 4 bases and J by 0 bases, with 4 bases between the two germline ends. CDR3 bases: TGTGCCACCAGCACAGGCTCTGGGGCCAACGTCCTGACTTTC. Translation gives CATSTGSGANVLTF.

The chain carries TRBV5-1 and TRBJ2-5; TRBD2 aligns across 8 bases. This CDR3 is built from 14 residues. Germline V lookup: CDR1 SGHRS, CDR2 YFSETQ. Trimming removed 4 bases from V and 4 bases from J; junction bases left unmatched: 6. The CDR3 here is CASSVSGGPETQYF. The CDR3 DNA sequence: TGCGCCAGCAGCGTTTCGGGGGGGCCAGAGACCCAGTACTTC.

The CDR3 loop is CASSLGGLAGGQFF. CDR3 nucleotide sequence: TGTGCCAGCAGCTTAGGGGGACTAGCGGGAGGGCAGTTCTTC. V usage is TRBV7-9 and J usage is TRBJ2-1, with 15 positions matching TRBD2. Per germline, CDR1 SEHNR and CDR2 FQNEAQ (reference sequence). There are 14 residues in the CDR3. V trimming: 1 base; J trimming: 12 bases; junction bases outside the gene matches: 1.

Regarding this clone: A read error may produce the germline difference seen at one junction end. The J gene is TRBJ2-3, the V gene TRBV11-3; no reliable D call. Per germline, CDR1 SGHNT and CDR2 YENEEA. The CDR3 sequence is 14 residues long. The CDR3 here is CASSLVGRNPTLNF. The DNA for the CDR3 is TGTGCCAGCAGCTTAGTCGGGCGGAACCCCACGTTAAATTTT.

The chain uses TRBV19 and TRBJ1-1; D is perhaps TRBD1 (5 bases). Per germline, CDR1 LNHDA and CDR2 SQIVND (reference sequence). Trimming took 3 bases from V and 4 from J, leaving 15 bases between them. This CDR3 has 15 amino acids. The CDR3 bases are TGTGCCAGTAGTATTTTGGGGAAGGGGTCCACTGAAGCTTTCTTT. It yields the protein CASSILGKGSTEAFF.

The chain has TRBV28 and TRBJ2-5; possible D gene TRBD2, 7 bases. CDR3 length: 14 residues. The germline V and J ends were trimmed by 2 bases and 5 bases, with 12 bases remaining between them. Per the germline V gene, CDR1 is MDHEN and CDR2 is SYDVKM. The CDR3 sequence: CASSLPGRGETQYF. As DNA, the CDR3 is TGTGCCAGCAGTTTACCAGGGAGGGGGGAGACCCAGTACTTC. The variable domain in full, with the rest retrieved from reference TRBV28 and TRBJ2-5, is DVKVTQSSRYLVKRTGEKVFLECVQDMDHENMFWYRQDPGLGLRLIYFSYDVKMKEKGDIPEGYSVSREKKERFSLILESASTNQTSMYLCASSLPGRGETQYFGPGTRLLVL.

The V call is TRBV6-5, the J call TRBJ2-7; D might be TRBD2 (6 bases). Germline loops: CDR1 MNHEY, CDR2 SVGAGI. The ends were cut back, 7 bases at V and 1 base at J, with 14 bases in the middle. The CDR3 spans 14 residues. The CDR3 protein is CASTSPAGSYEQYF. Written as DNA, the CDR3 is TGTGCCAGCACCTCGCCCGCGGGGTCCTACGAGCAGTACTTC.

The chain employs TRBV4-1 and TRBJ2-7, with 12 bases matching TRBD2. The V and J ends lost 3 bases and 7 bases, in that order; junction bases with no gene match: 13. This CDR3 region has 17 residues. Germline V lookup: CDR1 MGHRA, CDR2 YSYEKL. Here the CDR3 reads CASSHPTSGGLGWEQYF. The CDR3, as DNA: TGCGCCAGCAGCCACCCGACTAGCGGGGGCCTGGGGTGGGAGCAGTACTTC.

The chain uses TRBV10-3 and TRBJ2-7; 9 positions match TRBD1. There are 14 residues in the CDR3. CDR1 ENHRY and CDR2 SYGVKD come from the germline V gene. J gave up 2 bases and V 4 bases, and 3 bases lay outside the gene matches. CDR3 in amino acids: CAISGRDRAYEQYF. The CDR3 nucleotides read TGTGCCATCAGTGGCCGGGACAGGGCCTACGAGCAGTACTTC.

The genes are TRBV19 and TRBJ2-3, with TRBD2 identical over 7 bases. Germline values: CDR1 LNHDA, CDR2 SQIVND (reference sequence). The CDR3 is 14 amino acids. J lost 3 bases, V lost 7 bases, and 7 bases had no gene match. CDR3 coding DNA: TGTGCCAGTACGAGCGGGGTAGGGACAGATACGCAGTATTTT. It encodes CASTSGVGTDTQYF.

This chain joins TRBV28 and TRBJ1-5, with 9 bases aligning to TRBD1. Germline CDR1 MDHEN, CDR2 SYDVKM. The CDR3 has 14 residues. V was clipped by 8 bases and J by 5 bases; unmatched bases: 7. The chain's CDR3 is CASQGQGGDQPQHF. CDR3 sequence (DNA): TGTGCCAGCCAGGGACAGGGAGGAGATCAGCCCCAGCATTTT.

The chain employs TRBV28 and TRBJ1-1; D gene ambiguous. Germline V gives CDR1 MDHEN, CDR2 SYDVKM. This CDR3 comprises 15 residues. Trimming took off 5 bases at V and 1 base at J, with 14 bases between the two ends. The CDR3 sequence is CASSTGMQPNTEAFF. CDR3 sequence (DNA): TGTGCCAGCAGTACTGGGATGCAGCCGAACACTGAAGCTTTCTTT. The full variable domain, completed using reference TRBV28 and TRBJ1-1, is DVKVTQSSRYLVKRTGEKVFLECVQDMDHENMFWYRQDPGLGLRLIYFSYDVKMKEKGDIPEGYSVSREKKERFSLILESASTNQTSMYLCASSTGMQPNTEAFFGQGTRLTVV.

V usage is TRBV6-5 and J usage is TRBJ1-4; 7 positions match TRBD1. The CDR3 extends over 15 amino acids. CDR1 MNHEY and CDR2 SVGAGI come from the germline V gene. V trimming: 6 bases; J trimming: 0 bases; junction bases outside the gene matches: 4. The CDR3 here is CASRLQGATNEKLFF. DNA of the CDR3: TGTGCCAGCAGACTCCAGGGGGCAACTAATGAAAAACTGTTTTTT.